These 32 T cell receptor beta chains came from one sample sequenced in a study of blood T cells in healthy people across ages. A second PCR of about 6 to 11 cycles used a sample-barcoded 5' primer and a J-beta primer mix. TCRdb fed the 5' RACE reads into MiXCR, producing one record per CDR3 protein. Here the sample spans some 640,000 distinct CDR3 sequences, around 45% being singletons. Sequenced input: blood. The receptors were gathered from a woman aged 60-70 years in good health.

This chain connects TRBV30 to TRBJ2-5; 15 bases are shared with TRBD2. The J segment lost 0 bases and the V segment lost 3 bases, leaving 5 bases of the junction unmatched. The CDR3 sequence is 17 residues long. Germline loops: CDR1 GTSNPN, CDR2 SVGIG (reference sequence). The CDR3: CAWRLGLAGGYQETQYF. For the CDR3, the DNA is TGTGCCTGGAGATTGGGACTAGCGGGAGGCTACCAAGAGACCCAGTACTTC.

The V call is TRBV20-1, the J call TRBJ2-7; D is ambiguous. The DNA matches TRBJ2-5 better at its end, which makes the J call doubtful. The V gene's germline CDR1 is DFQATT and CDR2 SNEGSKA (reference sequence). This CDR3 is 12 amino acids long. This CDR3 is CSARDSEGTQYF. CDR3 bases: TGCAGTGCTAGAGATTCGGAAGGGACCCAGTACTTC.

This clonotype was recorded at least ten times. The rearrangement joins TRBV7-6 to TRBJ2-1; 13 bases line up with TRBD2. The germline V gene encodes CDR1 SGHVS and CDR2 FNYEAQ. This CDR3 region has 15 residues. V was clipped by 3 bases and J by 8 bases; unmatched bases: 4. The CDR3 nucleotides are TGTGCCAGCAGCTTTAGGACTAGCGGGAGTTATGAGCAGTTCTTC. It specifies CASSFRTSGSYEQFF.

The V and J genes are TRBV7-2 and TRBJ2-1, with TRBD2 as a possible D gene (5 bases). In germline, CDR1 is SGHTA, CDR2 FQGNSA. Trimming cost V 5 bases and J 5 bases, with 13 bases left between them. This CDR3 has 14 amino acids. The CDR3 here is CASSRRTVNNEQFF. The CDR3 bases are TGTGCCAGCAGCCGCCGGACTGTCAACAATGAGCAGTTCTTC.

The genes are TRBV5-1 and TRBJ2-1; 8 bases agree with TRBD2. The CDR3 has 16 amino acids. Germline CDR1 is SGHRS and CDR2 is YFSETQ. The junction had 10 bases not matched to a gene; V was cut back by 2 bases and J by 6 bases. The DNA of the CDR3 is TGCGCCAGCAGCTTCGAGAGCGGGAGTTTGGGCAATGAGCAGTTCTTC. This encodes CASSFESGSLGNEQFF.

V is TRBV7-8 and J is TRBJ1-1; no firm D call. CDR1 SGHVS and CDR2 FQNEAQ come from the germline V gene. The CDR3 runs 15 residues. V lost 5 bases to trimming and J lost 0 bases, with 13 bases between them. CDR3 in DNA: TGTGCCAGCAGCCAAATGACAAACATGAACACTGAAGCTTTCTTT. It translates to CASSQMTNMNTEAFF.

This clonotype appeared once. The gene calls are TRBV5-1 and TRBJ2-5; 9 bases match TRBD1. The DNA end is a closer match to TRBJ2-7, so the J assignment may be wrong. Germline assignment: CDR1 SGHRS and CDR2 YFSETQ. CDR3 length: 14 residues. CDR3: CASGLDRGFYEQYF. In DNA, the CDR3 is TGCGCCAGCGGCCTGGACAGGGGATTCTACGAGCAGTACTTC.

The count of this clonotype is one. Germline and junction disagree at one end, which may indicate a read error. The chain couples TRBV20-1 to TRBJ2-3; 7 bases match TRBD1. The CDR3 extends over 15 amino acids. Looked up from germline, CDR1 is DFQATT and CDR2 is SNEGSKA (reference sequence). Here the CDR3 reads CSARGDSYNLDAQYF. The CDR3, as DNA: TGCAGTGCTAGGGGGGACAGCTACAATTTAGATGCGCAGTATTTT.

This clonotype was observed once. The chain recombines TRBV7-3 with TRBJ2-7; perhaps D is TRBD1 or TRBD2 (6 bases each). The CDR3 is 13 amino acids. The V gene lost 8 bases and the J gene lost 5 bases, with 16 bases spanning the gap. Germline CDR1 SGHTA, CDR2 FQGTGA. The DNA of the CDR3 is TGTGCCAGCGGTCCGACTAGGGGGGACGAGCAGTACTTC. It is translated as CASGPTRGDEQYF.

The J gene is TRBJ2-3, the V gene TRBV24-1; TRBD2 matches 9 bases. This CDR3 has 15 residues. CDR1 is KGHDR, CDR2 SFDVKD, per germline. The V segment lost 4 bases and the J segment 1 base; nucleotides outside the gene matches: 2. CDR3 residues: CATSDQREGTDTQYF. The CDR3 DNA sequence: TGTGCCACCAGTGACCAGCGGGAGGGCACAGATACGCAGTATTTT.

The CDR3 DNA reads TGCGCCAGCAGCCAAGATACCCGGGAGGGCCGGAAGACCCAGTACTTC. Encoded protein: CASSQDTREGRKTQYF. This chain connects TRBV4-3 to TRBJ2-5; 8 nucleotides match TRBD2. Trimming at V came to 0 bases and at J to 6 bases, leaving 9 bases not matched to a gene. The CDR3 length is 16 residues. Germline V gives CDR1 LGHNA, CDR2 YSLEER.

The chain combines TRBV7-3 with TRBJ1-1; D uncertain. Germline lookup yields CDR1 SGHTA and CDR2 FQGTGA. This CDR3 region has 14 residues. V was pared by 1 base and J by 1 base, with 7 bases between. The CDR3 sequence is CASSLRKTNTEAFF. The CDR3 DNA sequence: TGTGCCAGCAGCTTAAGAAAGACGAACACTGAAGCTTTCTTT.

The chain employs TRBV5-1 and TRBJ2-5; D possibly corresponds to TRBD2 (5 bases). CDR3 length equals 15 residues. With 0 bases removed from V and 1 base from J, the gap between germline ends came to 10 bases. CDR1 SGHRS and CDR2 YFSETQ come from the germline V gene. The CDR3 is CASSLGSAGQETQYF. CDR3 nucleotides: TGCGCCAGCAGCTTGGGGTCTGCGGGCCAAGAGACCCAGTACTTC.

Comment on this clonotype: As the CDR3 is not closed by the conserved phenylalanine or tryptophan, this likely results from a read error. The J gene is TRBJ2-5, the V gene TRBV27; TRBD1 aligns across 7 bases. The trim removed 4 bases at V and 5 bases at J, leaving 13 bases unmatched. Looked up from germline, CDR1 is MNHEY and CDR2 is SMNVEV (reference sequence). The CDR3 length is 16 residues. The DNA for the CDR3 is TGTGCCAGCAGTTCGACGGAAAAGAACAGGGGTGAGACCCAGTACGTC. Its protein is CASSSTEKNRGETQYV.

V usage is TRBV7-2 and J usage is TRBJ2-5, with 9 bases that match TRBD1. J was trimmed by 11 bases and V by 5 bases; bases with no gene match: 12. CDR3 length: 14 amino acids. The germline gives CDR1 SGHTA, CDR2 FQGNSA. CDR3 region: CASSQDRGKNEQYF. The CDR3 DNA reads TGTGCCAGCAGCCAGGACAGGGGAAAGAATGAGCAGTACTTC.

This chain connects TRBV6-1 to TRBJ2-1; D gene unclear. This CDR3 has 12 residues. Germline assignment: CDR1 MNHNS and CDR2 SASEGT. Trimming removed 6 bases at V and 8 bases at J, with 11 bases between. The CDR3: CASRTEPYEQFF. CDR3 nucleotides: TGTGCCAGCAGAACGGAACCTTATGAGCAGTTCTTC.

This chain connects TRBV6-5 to TRBJ1-2, with a possible D match to TRBD1 (6 bases). Germline assignment: CDR1 MNHEY and CDR2 SVGAGI. V was cut by 2 bases and J by 4 bases, with 11 bases left in between. CDR3 size: 14 residues. The CDR3 loop reads CASSYVRGGYGYTF. The CDR3 DNA follows: TGTGCCAGCAGTTACGTTAGGGGGGGCTATGGCTACACCTTC.

The rearrangement links TRBV20-1 to TRBJ2-1, with 8 bases aligning to TRBD1. In germline, CDR1 is DFQATT, CDR2 SNEGSKA (reference sequence). The J segment lost 3 bases and the V segment lost 3 bases, leaving 7 bases of the junction unmatched. The CDR3 has 15 residues. The CDR3 DNA follows: TGCAGTGCTAGTCGAGACAGGGGTAGCTACAATGAGCAGTTCTTC. Protein product: CSASRDRGSYNEQFF.

This clonotype has more than one count but fewer than ten. V gene TRBV29-1 combines with J gene TRBJ2-1, with D tentatively TRBD2 (6 bases). In germline, CDR1 is SQVTM, CDR2 ANQGSEA. Trimming took 5 bases from V and 0 from J, leaving 11 bases between them. There are 14 residues in the CDR3. CDR3 sequence: CSVLRGSSYNEQFF. The DNA of the CDR3 is TGCAGCGTTCTTCGGGGGAGCTCCTACAATGAGCAGTTCTTC.

The chain has TRBV21-1 and TRBJ2-4; TRBD1 is the table's D call, not checked against the DNA. TRBV21-1 is reported as a pseudogene. The CDR3 loop spans 17 amino acids. CDR3 amino acids: CASSKAGDRGAKNIQYF. CDR3 coding DNA: TGTGCCAGCAGCAAAGCCGGAGACAGGGGAGCCAAAAACATTCAGTACTTC.

This clonotype was observed once. J is TRBJ1-1 and V is TRBV12-3 or TRBV12-4; possible D gene TRBD1, 5 bases. The CDR3 runs to 16 residues. With 5 bases removed from V and 0 bases from J, the gap between germline ends came to 16 bases. In nucleotides, the CDR3 is TGTGCCAGCAGTCCTCTGGCAGGGCCACTGAACACTGAAGCTTTCTTT. It encodes CASSPLAGPLNTEAFF.

The rearrangement links TRBV6-2 or TRBV6-3 to TRBJ2-5; no definite D call. The V end was cut by 5 bases, the J end by 5 bases, with 18 bases between. The CDR3 runs to 15 residues. The germline V gene encodes CDR1 MNHEY and CDR2 SVGEGT. CDR3 bases: TGTGCCAGCAGTCAAACGGGCCTGAAAGGGGAGACCCAGTACTTC. Residues: CASSQTGLKGETQYF.

As concerns this clonotype: A read error is possible here, since a much larger clone lies one base away. The gene calls are TRBV14 and TRBJ2-3, with D hard to call. Germline assignment: CDR1 SGHDN and CDR2 FVKESK. Trimming removed 1 base from V and 8 bases from J, with 10 bases in between. This CDR3 is 13 amino acids long. The DNA of the CDR3 is TGTGCCAGCAGCCAAGTCCCAGTACGTACGCAGTATTTT. Translating gives CASSQVPVRTQYF.

This chain joins TRBV20-1 and TRBJ2-7; tentative D call: TRBD2 (5 bases). Per germline, CDR1 DFQATT and CDR2 SNEGSKA (reference sequence). The CDR3 covers 16 residues. Trimming removed 0 bases from V and 0 bases from J, with 15 bases in between. The CDR3 sequence is CSARDSSGISSYEQYF. The CDR3 DNA follows: TGCAGTGCTAGAGATTCATCCGGGATCTCCTCCTACGAGCAGTACTTC.

This clonotype was seen only a few times. The genes are TRBV7-2 and TRBJ2-2; 9 bases are a match to TRBD2. CDR3 length equals 18 residues. Per germline, CDR1 SGHTA and CDR2 FQGNSA. Losses at the gene ends were 3 bases for V and 0 bases for J; bases not matched to a gene: 8. The CDR3 DNA reads TGTGCCAGCAGCTTCCTCCCTAGCGGGGCCACGAACACCGGGGAGCTGTTTTTT. Residues: CASSFLPSGATNTGELFF. Filled out from reference TRBV7-2 and TRBJ2-2, the complete variable domain reads GAGVSQSPSNKVTEKGKDVELRCDPISGHTALYWYRQSLGQGLEFLIYFQGNSAPDKSGLPSDRFSAERTGGSVSTLTIQRTQQEDSAVYLCASSFLPSGATNTGELFFGEGSRLTVL.

This clonotype showed up just once. The rearrangement uses TRBV5-4 and TRBJ1-1; D possibly corresponds to TRBD1 (5 bases). Germline V gene lookup returns CDR1 SGHNT and CDR2 YYREEE (reference sequence). The CDR3 is 13 amino acids. V shed 4 bases and J shed 5 bases, with 12 bases lying between them. Written as DNA, the CDR3 is TGTGCCAGCAGCCATCAGGGCGGGACTGAAGCTTTCTTT. Protein: CASSHQGGTEAFF.

The gene calls are TRBV19 and TRBJ2-1; 7 nucleotides agree with TRBD2. The germline gives CDR1 LNHDA, CDR2 SQIVND (reference sequence). V gave up 11 bases and J gave up 7 bases; unmatched junction bases: 14. This CDR3 has 14 amino acids. CDR3 nucleotides: TGTGCCGCATCCTCTAGCGGCCCTGGGAATGAGCAGTTCTTC. Its translation: CAASSSGPGNEQFF.

This clonotype was counted many times. V and J are TRBV7-9 and TRBJ2-7; D might be TRBD2 (5 bases). This CDR3 has 13 residues. Trimming left V 4 bases short and J 0 bases short, with 7 bases between. CDR1 and CDR2 from the germline V gene are SEHNR and FQNEAQ (reference sequence). The CDR3 DNA reads TGTGCCAGCAGCTCCCGGGACTCCTACGAGCAGTACTTC. It codes for CASSSRDSYEQYF.

The V gene is TRBV29-1, the J gene TRBJ1-2; the D is unclear. This CDR3 region has 9 residues. Germline V gene sequence: CDR1 SQVTM, CDR2 ANQGSEA. V was cut by 6 bases and J by 7 bases, with 6 bases left in between. The CDR3 reads CSVLSGYTF. In DNA, the CDR3 is TGCAGCGTCCTTAGTGGCTACACCTTC.

The chain employs TRBV4-3 and TRBJ2-4, with 10 bases matching TRBD2. Germline-derived CDR1 and CDR2 are LGHNA and YSLEER. This CDR3 region has 20 residues. The V segment lost 0 bases and the J segment 0 bases; nucleotides outside the gene matches: 11. CDR3 residues: CASSQEGTSAADLAKNIQYF. In DNA form, the CDR3 reads TGCGCCAGCAGCCAAGAGGGGACTAGCGCTGCCGATTTAGCCAAAAACATTCAGTACTTC.

The genes are TRBV29-1 and TRBJ2-3; D not resolved. CDR3 size: 11 residues. V gave up 1 base and J gave up 8 bases, with 7 bases separating them. Germline CDR1 reads SQVTM; CDR2 reads ANQGSEA. CDR3 region: CSVEGAVTQYF. In DNA, the CDR3 is TGCAGCGTTGAAGGTGCGGTTACGCAGTATTTT.

This clonotype was observed a handful of times. V is TRBV7-9 and J is TRBJ2-7; 9 positions match TRBD1. The end of the DNA is better explained by TRBJ2-4, so the J call may be wrong. Per the germline V gene, CDR1 is SEHNR and CDR2 is FQNEAQ (reference sequence). This CDR3 comprises 14 residues. CDR3 region: CASSQTGQGNIQYF. The CDR3 region has the DNA TGTGCCAGCAGCCAGACGGGACAGGGAAACATTCAGTACTTC.